These 32 T cell receptor beta chains originate from one sample sequenced in a study of T cells in localized non-small cell lung cancer. Only in-frame clones appear in the TCRdb table, and some are missing; sequencing was by immunoSEQ multiplex PCR. The table shows tens of thousands of clones, with 93% occurring only once. The specimen was peripheral blood, collected before any cancer treatment. The origin of the receptors is a female donor aged 60 or older with stage I lung adenocarcinoma.

The J gene is TRBJ1-1, the V gene TRBV28; D is possibly TRBD1 (5 bases). The V end lost 7 bases, the J end lost 5 bases, and 17 bases lay between the germline ends. The germline gives CDR1 MDHEN, CDR2 SYDVKM. This CDR3 comprises 14 residues. The CDR3 spells CASTPPAGRTEAFF. The DNA of the CDR3 is TGTGCCAGCACTCCCCCGGCAGGGCGGACTGAAGCTTTCTTT.

The CDR3 nucleotides read TGTGCCAGCAGCTTGGGGACAGGGTTCCCAGAGACCCAGTACTTC. It codes for CASSLGTGFPETQYF. The J gene is TRBJ2-5, the V gene TRBV5-8; 8 bases line up with TRBD1. Losses at the gene ends were 0 bases for V and 4 bases for J; bases not matched to a gene: 5. Per germline, CDR1 SGHTS and CDR2 YDEGEE. The CDR3 is 15 residues long.

V usage is TRBV10-2 and J usage is TRBJ1-2, with D possibly being TRBD1 (6 bases). V shed 8 bases and J shed 0 bases, with 16 bases lying between them. The CDR3 is 15 amino acids. Germline V gene sequence: CDR1 WSHSY, CDR2 SAAADI. CDR3: CASFTGTTANYGYTF. The CDR3 nucleotides are TGCGCCAGCTTCACCGGGACAACTGCTAACTATGGCTACACCTTC.

The chain couples TRBV7-2 to TRBJ2-2; a possible D gene is TRBD1 (8 bases). V was pared by 3 bases and J by 6 bases, with 17 bases between. Looked up from germline, CDR1 is SGHTA and CDR2 is FQGNSA. This CDR3 is 16 amino acids long. CDR3 amino acids: CASSFRTGREAGELFF. The CDR3 DNA reads as TGTGCCAGCAGCTTCCGGACAGGGAGGGAGGCCGGGGAGCTGTTTTTT.

The rearrangement uses TRBV30 and TRBJ2-2; D possibly corresponds to TRBD1 (6 bases). With 5 bases removed from V and 5 bases from J, the gap between germline ends came to 6 bases. Per germline, CDR1 GTSNPN and CDR2 SVGIG (reference sequence). This CDR3 has 11 amino acids. The CDR3 nucleotides read TGTGCCTGGGACAGGACCGGGGAGCTGTTTTTT. Amino acid sequence: CAWDRTGELFF.

This chain uses TRBV15 with TRBJ2-3; 9 bases agree with TRBD1. The CDR3 length is 17 residues. V shed 5 bases and J 3 bases; nucleotides not matched to a gene: 12. Per the germline V gene, CDR1 is LNHNV and CDR2 is YYDKDF (reference sequence). CDR3 sequence (DNA): TGTGCCACCAGCGGCCTCTTGGGACAGGGCGCGACAGATACGCAGTATTTT. Protein: CATSGLLGQGATDTQYF. The whole variable domain, remainder taken from reference TRBV15 and TRBJ2-3, is DAMVIQNPRYQVTQFGKPVTLSCSQTLNHNVMYWYQQKSSQAPKLLFHYYDKDFNNEADTPDNFQSRRPNTSFCFLDIRSPGLGDTAMYLCATSGLLGQGATDTQYFGPGTRLTVL.

In its sample, this clone was seen once. The chain couples TRBV28 to TRBJ2-7; weak D call: TRBD1 (6 bases). CDR1 and CDR2 from the germline V gene are MDHEN and SYDVKM. This CDR3 spans 13 amino acids. V lost 4 bases and J lost 6, with 13 bases in between. The CDR3 nucleotides read TGTGCCAGCAGTTCGACAGGTTACGGCGAGCAGTACTTC. Translated: CASSSTGYGEQYF.

The rearrangement uses TRBV4-3 and TRBJ2-1; D call uncertain. CDR3 length: 13 amino acids. The germline V gene encodes CDR1 LGHNA and CDR2 YSLEER. The V end lost 0 bases, the J end lost 9 bases, and 9 bases lay between the germline ends. This CDR3 is CASSQETHGEQFF. The CDR3 DNA reads TGCGCCAGCAGCCAAGAGACTCACGGTGAGCAGTTCTTC.

The rearrangement uses TRBV28 and TRBJ1-2, with 9 bases identical to TRBD1. Germline V lookup: CDR1 MDHEN, CDR2 SYDVKM. CDR3 length: 14 residues. V lost 4 bases to trimming and J lost 7 bases; unmatched junction nucleotides: 7. As DNA, the CDR3 is TGTGCCAGCAGTTCGGGACAGGGTAGAGGTGGCTACACCTTC. It specifies CASSSGQGRGGYTF.

This chain joins TRBV15 and TRBJ2-5; 8 bases align to TRBD1. The V segment lost 1 base and the J segment 5 bases; nucleotides outside the gene matches: 9. From germline, CDR1 is LNHNV and CDR2 YYDKDF (reference sequence). The CDR3 has 16 amino acids. CDR3 sequence: CATSRGTGTPRETQYF. The CDR3 DNA reads as TGTGCCACCAGCAGAGGGACAGGGACTCCCAGGGAGACCCAGTACTTC.

This chain joins TRBV19 and TRBJ1-2, with D unclear. There are 13 residues in the CDR3. Germline loops: CDR1 LNHDA, CDR2 SQIVND (reference sequence). Trimming cost V 6 bases and J 4 bases, with 12 bases left between them. The CDR3 here is CASSMRVTYGYTF. The CDR3 DNA sequence: TGTGCCAGTAGCATGAGGGTAACCTATGGCTACACCTTC.

V gene TRBV5-4 combines with J gene TRBJ2-5; the D call may be TRBD1 or TRBD2 (5 bases each). Per the germline V gene, CDR1 is SGHNT and CDR2 is YYREEE (reference sequence). V shed 4 bases and J shed 3 bases, with 10 bases lying between them. The CDR3 has 13 amino acids. This chain's CDR3 is CASSRDEKETQYF. The DNA of the CDR3 is TGTGCCAGCAGCAGGGACGAAAAAGAGACCCAGTACTTC.

The rearrangement uses TRBV4-2 and TRBJ1-6; a possible D gene is TRBD1 (5 bases). There are 16 residues in the CDR3. Trimming took off 7 bases at V and 8 bases at J, with 21 bases between the two ends. Germline loops: CDR1 LGHNA, CDR2 YNFKEQ. As DNA, the CDR3 is TGTGCCAGCACCCCCGGTTCCTACCGGGGGGATTCACCCCTCCACTTT. Translated: CASTPGSYRGDSPLHF.

The chain uses TRBV5-1 and TRBJ1-5; 7 nucleotides agree with TRBD1. Germline loops: CDR1 SGHRS, CDR2 YFSETQ. J lost 3 bases, V lost 5 bases, and 5 bases had no gene match. The CDR3 is 14 amino acids. The CDR3 nucleotides are TGCGCCAGCAGTCAGGGACAGCCCAATCAGCCCCAGCATTTT. Protein: CASSQGQPNQPQHF.

The rearrangement joins TRBV2 to TRBJ2-3, with D perhaps TRBD1 (5 bases). Between the trimmed V and J ends, which lost 4 bases and 3 bases, there was a span of 5 bases. The CDR3 sequence is 12 residues long. Germline V lookup: CDR1 SNHLY, CDR2 FYNNEI. CDR3 DNA: TGTGCCAGCAGTGCAGGGACAGATACGCAGTATTTT. Protein product: CASSAGTDTQYF.

The rearrangement joins TRBV18 to TRBJ1-2; a possible D gene is TRBD1 (6 bases). CDR3 size: 13 residues. V lost 3 bases, J lost 5 bases, and 10 bases lay in between. Looked up from germline, CDR1 is KGHSH and CDR2 is LQKENI. The DNA of the CDR3 is TGTGCCAGCTCACCCGCGGACAGATATGGCTACACCTTC. Its protein product is CASSPADRYGYTF.

On this clone: Other DNA sequences in the same sample also yield this CDR3. This rearrangement joins TRBV19 to TRBJ1-5; 7 bases are shared with TRBD1. The CDR3 has 14 residues. V trimming: 4 bases; J trimming: 4 bases; junction bases outside the gene matches: 4. The germline CDR1 and CDR2 sequences are LNHDA and SQIVND (reference sequence). The CDR3 region has the DNA TGTGCCAGTAGTACGACAGGGCCTAATCAGCCCCAGCATTTT. Residues: CASSTTGPNQPQHF.

The V and J genes are TRBV7-6 and TRBJ1-3; D is unresolved. V lost 2 bases, J lost 2 bases, and 16 bases lay in between. The length of the CDR3 is 17 residues. Germline V CDR1 and CDR2: SGHVS, FNYEAQ. CDR3 loop: CASSLLPGGSPGNTIYF. The CDR3 DNA reads as TGTGCCAGCAGCTTATTACCTGGAGGTTCACCTGGAAACACCATATATTTT.

This clone was recorded once. The V and J genes are TRBV27 and TRBJ2-7; tentatively, D is TRBD2 (5 bases). Trimming took off 0 bases at V and 3 bases at J, with 12 bases between the two ends. Germline-derived CDR1 and CDR2 are MNHEY and SMNVEV (reference sequence). CDR3 length equals 15 residues. CDR3 sequence: CASSLSGLGSYEQYF. CDR3 sequence (DNA): TGTGCCAGCAGTTTATCAGGGTTGGGGAGCTACGAGCAGTACTTC.

The chain has TRBV7-9 and TRBJ2-1; D possibly matches TRBD1 or TRBD2 (5 bases each). Looked up from germline, CDR1 is SEHNR and CDR2 is FQNEAQ (reference sequence). The CDR3 length is 11 residues. Trimming removed 7 bases from V and 10 bases from J, with 11 bases in between. The CDR3 nucleotides read TGTGCCAGCACTCAGGGAGTGGAGCAGTTCTTC. Translation: CASTQGVEQFF.

The gene calls are TRBV4-3 and TRBJ1-1; D call uncertain. The CDR3 is 13 residues long. Germline CDR1 and CDR2: LGHNA and YSLEER. The V and J ends lost 3 bases and 6 bases respectively, with 11 bases between them. The CDR3 here is CASSQARYAEAFF. The CDR3 DNA follows: TGCGCCAGCAGCCAGGCCCGATACGCTGAAGCTTTCTTT.

The chain carries TRBV14 and TRBJ2-5; TRBD1 matches at 7 bases. The CDR3 runs 14 residues. The V and J ends lost 4 bases and 4 bases, in that order; junction bases with no gene match: 6. CDR1 is SGHDN, CDR2 FVKESK, per germline. The CDR3 region has the DNA TGTGCCAGCAGCCCCTTGGGACAGCGAGAGACCCAGTACTTC. Its protein is CASSPLGQRETQYF.

The chain recombines TRBV7-9 with TRBJ1-5; perhaps TRBD1 as D (5 bases). Trimming removed 5 bases at V and 6 bases at J, with 23 bases between. This CDR3 contains 17 residues. Per the germline V gene, CDR1 is SEHNR and CDR2 is FQNEAQ (reference sequence). The CDR3 region is CASSPGMGSLMGQPQHF. The DNA for the CDR3 is TGTGCCAGCAGCCCAGGGATGGGCTCCCTTATGGGTCAGCCCCAGCATTTT. The whole variable domain, remainder taken from reference TRBV7-9 and TRBJ1-5, is DTGVSQNPRHKITKRGQNVTFRCDPISEHNRLYWYRQTLGQGPEFLTYFQNEAQLEKSRLLSDRFSAERPKGSFSTLEIQRTEQGDSAMYLCASSPGMGSLMGQPQHFGDGTRLSIL.

The V gene is TRBV27, the J gene TRBJ1-1, with D hard to call. CDR3 length: 13 amino acids. Germline V gene sequence: CDR1 MNHEY, CDR2 SMNVEV (reference sequence). V gave up 5 bases and J gave up 5 bases, with 12 bases separating them. The CDR3 is CASSHPGRTEAFF. The CDR3 DNA sequence: TGTGCCAGCAGTCACCCCGGGAGAACTGAAGCTTTCTTT.

This rearrangement joins TRBV6-9 to TRBJ2-5, with TRBD2 as a possible D gene (6 bases). V was clipped by 6 bases and J by 3 bases, with 17 bases between them. CDR3 length equals 15 residues. The V gene's germline CDR1 is MNHGY and CDR2 SVAAGI. This CDR3 is CASRTLGLGKETQYF. CDR3 in DNA: TGTGCCAGCAGGACCCTGGGACTGGGGAAAGAGACCCAGTACTTC.

The chain employs TRBV9 and TRBJ2-1, with 8 bases that match TRBD2. The junction had 7 bases not matched to a gene; V was cut back by 3 bases and J by 5 bases. The CDR3 has 15 residues. Germline lookup yields CDR1 SGDLS and CDR2 YYNGEE. CDR3 protein: CASSEGTSLDNEQFF. The CDR3 DNA sequence: TGTGCCAGCAGCGAGGGGACTAGTCTTGACAATGAGCAGTTCTTC.

This sequence joins TRBV10-3 and TRBJ1-5; D unresolved. The germline gives CDR1 ENHRY, CDR2 SYGVKD. The CDR3 runs 13 residues. Trimming shortened V by 0 bases and J by 4 bases, and 4 bases separated the two germline ends. The CDR3 DNA follows: TGTGCCATCAGTGAGTCCGAGAATCAGCCCCAGCATTTT. Translated, it gives CAISESENQPQHF.

The chain joins TRBV2 to TRBJ2-6; no clear D gene. Germline V gene data show CDR1 as SNHLY and CDR2 as FYNNEI. The CDR3 consists of 13 residues. V lost 9 bases and J 0 bases, leaving 6 bases between the germline ends. The CDR3 DNA reads TGTGCCAGGCTGATCTCTGGGGCCAACGTCCTGACTTTC. Translation: CARLISGANVLTF.

V gene TRBV18 combines with J gene TRBJ1-4, with TRBD1 matching over 8 bases. This CDR3 is built from 15 residues. Looked up from germline, CDR1 is KGHSH and CDR2 is LQKENI. J gave up 0 bases and V 6 bases, and 3 bases lay outside the gene matches. The CDR3 region is CASSGQASTNEKLFF. The CDR3 coding sequence is TGTGCCAGCTCGGGACAGGCCTCAACTAATGAAAAACTGTTTTTT.

This clone was recorded once. The gene calls are TRBV6-5 and TRBJ2-3; no clear D. There are 14 residues in the CDR3. The germline V gene encodes CDR1 MNHEY and CDR2 SVGAGI. Trimming left V 0 bases short and J 6 bases short, with 10 bases between. The CDR3 loop reads CASSYSDLRDTQYF. Written as DNA, the CDR3 is TGTGCCAGCAGTTACTCGGATCTGAGGGATACGCAGTATTTT.

The V call is TRBV13, the J call TRBJ1-2, with D perhaps TRBD1 (5 bases). The CDR3 covers 14 residues. Germline assignment: CDR1 PRHDT and CDR2 FYEKMQ (reference sequence). Trimming pared 3 bases from V and 2 bases from J, leaving 10 bases between. CDR3 DNA sequence: TGTGCCAGCAGCTTGCTCGGGGGGAACTATGGCTACACCTTC. It is translated as CASSLLGGNYGYTF.

The V gene is TRBV5-1, the J gene TRBJ2-1; no definite D call. This CDR3 has 17 residues. V lost 3 bases and J 7 bases, leaving 23 bases between the germline ends. Germline V lookup: CDR1 SGHRS, CDR2 YFSETQ. In DNA, the CDR3 is TGCGCCAGCAGCTGGCCCCCCGCCCTCGTAGGTGGGAATGAGCAGTTCTTC. Encoded protein: CASSWPPALVGGNEQFF. Drawing the rest from reference TRBV5-1 and TRBJ2-1, the complete variable domain is KAGVTQTPRYLIKTRGQQVTLSCSPISGHRSVSWYQQTPGQGLQFLFEYFSETQRNKGNFPGRFSGRQFSNSRSEMNVSTLELGDSALYLCASSWPPALVGGNEQFFGPGTRLTVL.